The rows below give T cell receptor beta chains drawn from one sample of a study of memory CD4+ T cells and cytomegalovirus serostatus. TCRdb's copy holds only in-frame clones and misses some; the assay was immunoSEQ multiplex PCR. The sample carries tens of thousands of clones, roughly 80% recorded once. Sequenced: memory CD4+ T cells from blood. These receptors came from an adult in good health and CMV-seronegative. Some clones in this sample may be carry-over from other donors' samples. Both conserved end residues are part of each CDR3. A D gene is named only where the DNA matches it firmly. A row's size may be missing; if present it is once, few, many or a size class.

length	V	size	D	J	CDR3	DNA
15	TRBV11-2	-	-	TRBJ1-5	CASSPTGGSNQPQHF	TGTGCCAGCAGTCCAACGGGGGGTAGCAATCAGCCCCAGCATTTT
16	TRBV6-1	once	-	TRBJ2-7	CASSEVGGGQWDEQYF	TGTGCCAGCAGTGAAGTCGGCGGGGGCCAATGGGACGAGCAGTACTTC
15	TRBV28	-	TRBD1	TRBJ1-6	CASSLLGTDNSPLHF	TGTGCCAGCAGTTTACTAGGGACAGATAATTCACCCCTCCACTTT
15	TRBV15	-	-	TRBJ1-6	CATSRDIGFNSPLHF	TGTGCCACCAGCAGAGATATAGGGTTTAATTCACCCCTCCACTTT
12	TRBV6-1	-	-	TRBJ1-5	CATRGGGGPQHF	TGTGCCACCAGAGGTGGGGGTGGCCCCCAGCATTTT
12	TRBV6-5	-	-	TRBJ2-7	CASSQGPSQQYF	TGTGCCAGCAGCCAAGGCCCCTCTCAGCAGTACTTC
15	TRBV14	once	-	TRBJ2-5	CASSQVLGPQETQYF	TGTGCCAGCAGCCAAGTTCTAGGGCCCCAAGAGACCCAGTACTTC
15	TRBV6-1	few	-	TRBJ2-1	CASSNGPGDYNEQFF	TGTGCCAGCAGCAACGGACCAGGGGATTACAATGAGCAGTTCTTC
17	TRBV5-6	-	-	TRBJ1-2	CASSLVQLRRPTNGYTF	TGTGCCAGCAGCTTAGTCCAGTTGCGTCGACCGACGAATGGCTACACCTTC
17	TRBV5-6	-	-	TRBJ1-3	CASSLRRGEPSGNTIYF	TGTGCCAGCAGCTTGCGTCGGGGCGAACCCTCTGGAAACACCATATATTTT
16	TRBV4-1	-	TRBD2	TRBJ2-1	CASSQGHGGGYNEQFF	TGCGCCAGCAGCCAAGGCCACGGGGGGGGGTACAATGAGCAGTTCTTC
17	TRBV4-1	-	-	TRBJ1-4	CASSQVGRTAANEKLFF	TGCGCCAGCAGCCAAGTGGGGAGGACAGCTGCAAATGAAAAACTGTTTTTT
12	TRBV7-9	-	TRBD1	TRBJ2-5	CAIPTGEETQYF	TGTGCCATCCCGACAGGGGAAGAGACCCAGTACTTC
11	TRBV5-6	-	-	TRBJ2-7	CASSRRYEQYF	TGTGCCAGCAGCAGACGCTACGAGCAGTACTTC
11	TRBV5-4	-	-	TRBJ2-5	CASSRDETQYF	TGTGCCAGCAGCAGGGATGAGACCCAGTACTTC
13	TRBV7-9	-	-	TRBJ2-3	CASSYPDGQRLYF	TGTGCCAGCAGCTACCCAGATGGTCAAAGGCTGTATTTT
16	TRBV5-1	few	-	TRBJ2-1	CASSLALANGYNEQFF	TGCGCCAGCAGCTTGGCGTTGGCAAACGGATACAATGAGCAGTTCTTC
16	TRBV27	few	TRBD2	TRBJ2-2	CASSYSGAANTGELFF	TGTGCCAGCAGTTATAGCGGGGCCGCGAACACCGGGGAGCTGTTTTTT
15	TRBV19	-	-	TRBJ2-7	CASSTRTRGLYEQYF	TGTGCCAGTAGTACCCGGACAAGGGGACTCTACGAGCAGTACTTC
15	TRBV19	-	-	TRBJ2-4	CASSIAGTAKNIQYF	TGTGCCAGTAGTATTGCCGGGACAGCCAAAAACATTCAGTACTTC
16	TRBV7-8	once	-	TRBJ2-2	CASSPPGTTFTGELFF	TGTGCCAGCAGCCCACCCGGGACAACTTTCACCGGGGAGCTGTTTTTT
13	TRBV2	once	TRBD1	TRBJ1-2	CASSQDRGYGYTF	TGTGCCAGCAGTCAGGACAGGGGATATGGCTACACCTTC
15	TRBV19	few	TRBD1	TRBJ1-2	CASSERPGGNYGYTF	TGTGCCAGTAGCGAACGGCCAGGGGGCAACTATGGCTACACCTTC
14	TRBV6-1	-	-	TRBJ1-2	CASSEADSLKGYTF	TGTGCCAGCAGTGAAGCCGACAGTTTGAAGGGCTACACCTTC
15	TRBV6-4	once	TRBD2	TRBJ2-3	CASSLDSGGVDTQYF	TGTGCCAGCAGCCTAGATAGCGGGGGAGTAGATACGCAGTATTTT
14	TRBV29-1	-	-	TRBJ1-2	CSVDNSGGDYGYTF	TGCAGCGTTGATAATTCGGGAGGGGACTATGGCTACACCTTC
13	TRBV6-5	-	-	TRBJ1-2	CASSRGGGYGYTF	TGTGCCAGCAGTAGGGGCGGAGGATATGGCTACACCTTC
16	TRBV5-1	-	-	TRBJ1-3	CASSPRQTYSGNTIYF	TGCGCCAGCAGCCCAAGACAGACCTACTCTGGAAACACCATATATTTT
14	TRBV29-1	-	-	TRBJ2-2	CSVIGGTNTGELFF	TGCAGCGTTATCGGCGGGACGAACACCGGGGAGCTGTTTTTT
17	TRBV19	-	-	TRBJ1-2	CASSRTTKLLANYGYTF	TGTGCCAGTAGTCGGACAACTAAACTCCTTGCTAACTATGGCTACACCTTC
12	TRBV2	-	TRBD1	TRBJ1-2	CAGHRGQDGYTF	TGTGCCGGCCACAGGGGGCAGGATGGCTACACCTTC
15	TRBV19	-	-	TRBJ1-5	CASRLNGGDDQPQHF	TGTGCCAGTAGGCTAAATGGGGGCGACGATCAGCCCCAGCATTTT
14	TRBV4-2	-	-	TRBJ1-2	CASSPQGHSYGYTF	TGTGCCAGCAGCCCCCAGGGACACTCTTATGGCTACACCTTC
14	TRBV5-1	-	-	TRBJ1-6	CASSSDGNNSPLHF	TGCGCCAGCAGCTCGGACGGGAATAATTCACCCCTCCACTTT
14	TRBV28	-	TRBD1	TRBJ1-2	CASSVTGEGYGYTF	TGTGCCAGCAGTGTCACAGGGGAGGGCTATGGCTACACCTTC
18	TRBV28	once	TRBD2	TRBJ2-1	CASKPGLAGPRSYNEQFF	TGTGCCAGCAAGCCGGGACTAGCGGGGCCCAGATCCTACAATGAGCAGTTCTTC
15	TRBV10-2	-	TRBD1	TRBJ1-1	CASSEFDRANTEAFF	TGCGCCAGCAGTGAGTTCGACAGGGCGAACACTGAAGCTTTCTTT
15	TRBV5-1	-	-	TRBJ1-5	CASSLVPGGNQPQHF	TGCGCCAGCAGCTTGGTACCAGGCGGGAATCAGCCCCAGCATTTT
15	TRBV7-2	-	-	TRBJ1-2	CASSLVGGQINGYTF	TGTGCCAGCAGCTTAGTAGGGGGGCAGATTAATGGCTACACCTTC
14	TRBV27	-	TRBD1	TRBJ1-5	CASRQGARGQPQHF	TGTGCCAGCAGACAGGGGGCTAGAGGTCAGCCCCAGCATTTT
11	TRBV20-1	-	-	TRBJ1-1	CSAQGDTEAFF	TGCAGCGCCCAGGGTGACACTGAAGCTTTCTTT
14	TRBV6-5	few	-	TRBJ1-1	CASSRTQGNTEAFF	TGTGCCAGCAGCCGCACCCAGGGGAACACTGAAGCTTTCTTT
19	TRBV6-1	-	TRBD1	TRBJ1-5	CASSEASFGQGVLGQPQHF	TGTGCCAGCAGTGAAGCCTCCTTCGGGCAGGGGGTTTTGGGGCAGCCCCAGCATTTT
17	TRBV9	-	-	TRBJ2-3	CASSVGLRGTRADTQYF	TGTGCCAGCAGCGTAGGATTAAGGGGCACTCGGGCAGATACGCAGTATTTT
13	TRBV7-7	-	-	TRBJ2-3	CASSQLPGDTQYF	TGTGCTAGCAGCCAACTCCCGGGGGATACGCAGTATTTT
14	TRBV6-5	-	-	TRBJ2-3	CASSYDRETDTQYF	TGTGCCAGCAGTTACGACAGAGAAACAGATACGCAGTATTTT
15	TRBV19	few	TRBD1	TRBJ1-1	CASSSTTGLDTEAFF	TGTGCCAGTAGTTCGACGACAGGGTTGGACACTGAAGCTTTCTTT
14	TRBV2	few	-	TRBJ1-1	CASKGGIQNTEAFF	TGTGCCAGCAAAGGAGGGATCCAGAACACTGAAGCTTTCTTT
15	TRBV9	-	TRBD2	TRBJ2-3	CASSVVSSGVHTQYF	TGTGCCAGCAGCGTAGTATCTAGCGGGGTACATACGCAGTATTTT
16	TRBV7-9	-	-	TRBJ1-4	CASSLEAGQRLEKLFF	TGTGCCAGCAGCTTAGAGGCAGGGCAAAGACTTGAAAAACTGTTTTTT
16	TRBV5-5	-	-	TRBJ1-4	CASSLARGGPNEKLFF	TGTGCCAGCAGCTTGGCGCGGGGCGGGCCTAATGAAAAACTGTTTTTT